One T cell receptor beta chain is described in this entry. As yet, its antigen is unknown. The sample has other DNA sequences that encode this CDR3 too. This sample is part of a study of cytomegalovirus exposure and HLA in healthy donors. Study-wide results and limits: HLA alleles showed associations with 16,951 TCR beta sequences in a later analysis, at a 0.05 false discovery rate. Later analysis showed TCR association rates varying by HLA locus, highest for DRB1 and lowest for HLA-C.

The germline V gene has CDR1 SGHRS and CDR2 YFSETQ. V trimming: 0 bases; J trimming: 3 bases; junction bases outside the gene matches: 2. This CDR3 region has 16 residues. These donors, healthy bone marrow donors, were studied. The PCR used 60 Vbeta and 13 Jbeta primers. Data came from immunoSEQ multiplex PCR; TCRdb stores just in-frame clones and leaves some out. The repertoire holds around 150,000 clones, with 75% to 85% as singletons. This TCR was sampled from a man aged 50-60 years in good health and CMV-seropositive. J is TRBJ2-1 and V is TRBV5-1; TRBD1 matches 11 bases. The sequenced sample was PBMCs. CDR3 DNA sequence: TGCGCCAGCAGCTTGGGAGGGACAGGGGGCTACAATGAGCAGTTCTTC. Protein product: CASSLGGTGGYNEQFF.